This T cell receptor (beta chain) came from a study of radiotherapy plus CTLA-4 blockade in lung cancer. Study-level background: Across the patients, objective responses occurred in approximately 19%, and disease control in roughly 31%. Broader study findings: Blood TCR clones of tumor origin expanded after radiotherapy plus ipilimumab. The best predictor of response was reported to be early blood T cell clone dynamics, with interferon-beta.

The V gene lost 2 bases and the J gene lost 8 bases, with 6 bases spanning the gap. Germline V lookup: CDR1 KGHSY, CDR2 FQNENV. The CDR3 runs to 12 residues. Ipilimumab CTLA-4 blockade and focal radiation were given to patients with chemo-refractory metastatic non-small-cell lung cancer. Some clones are missing from TCRdb's copy, which holds only in-frame ones; the method was immunoSEQ multiplex PCR. Counted here are some 96,000 clones, about 86% occurring once; the ten biggest clones make up 4.9%. Of note for this clone: Its antigen is undetermined.

The chain uses TRBV16 and TRBJ1-4; the D is unclear. This TCR was recovered from a human donor with non-small cell lung cancer that progressed on radiotherapy plus ipilimumab. This specimen was peripheral blood, taken from a patient treated with radiotherapy plus ipilimumab. CDR3 sequence reads: CASSQGREKLFF. The DNA for the CDR3 is TGTGCCAGCAGCCAAGGAAGGGAAAAACTGTTTTTT.